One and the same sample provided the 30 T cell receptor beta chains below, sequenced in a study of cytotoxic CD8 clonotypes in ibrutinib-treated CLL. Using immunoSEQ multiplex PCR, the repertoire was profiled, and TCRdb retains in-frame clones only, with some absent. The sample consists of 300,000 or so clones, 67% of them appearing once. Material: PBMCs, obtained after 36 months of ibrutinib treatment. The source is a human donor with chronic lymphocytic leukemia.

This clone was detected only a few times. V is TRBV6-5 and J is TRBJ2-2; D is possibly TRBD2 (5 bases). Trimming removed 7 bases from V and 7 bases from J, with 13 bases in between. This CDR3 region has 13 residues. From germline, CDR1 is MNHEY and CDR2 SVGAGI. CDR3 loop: CASTSGFGGELFF. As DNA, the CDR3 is TGTGCCAGCACAAGCGGATTCGGCGGGGAGCTGTTTTTT.

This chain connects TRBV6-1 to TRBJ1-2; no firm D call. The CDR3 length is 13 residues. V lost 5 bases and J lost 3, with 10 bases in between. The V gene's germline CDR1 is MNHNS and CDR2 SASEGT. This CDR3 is CASSPNVDYGYTF. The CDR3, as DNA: TGTGCCAGCAGTCCTAACGTGGACTATGGCTACACCTTC.

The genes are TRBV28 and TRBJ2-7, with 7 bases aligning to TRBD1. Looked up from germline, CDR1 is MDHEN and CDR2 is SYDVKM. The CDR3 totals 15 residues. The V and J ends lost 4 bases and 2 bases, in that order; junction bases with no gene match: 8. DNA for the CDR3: TGTGCCAGCAGTTCGCCACAGGGGTTTGCCTACGAGCAGTACTTC. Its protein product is CASSSPQGFAYEQYF.

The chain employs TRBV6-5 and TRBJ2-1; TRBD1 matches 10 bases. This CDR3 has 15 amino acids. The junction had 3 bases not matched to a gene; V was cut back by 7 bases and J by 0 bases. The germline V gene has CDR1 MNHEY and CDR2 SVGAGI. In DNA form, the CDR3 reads TGTGCCAGCAAAAGGACAGGGGGCTCCTACAATGAGCAGTTCTTC. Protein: CASKRTGGSYNEQFF.

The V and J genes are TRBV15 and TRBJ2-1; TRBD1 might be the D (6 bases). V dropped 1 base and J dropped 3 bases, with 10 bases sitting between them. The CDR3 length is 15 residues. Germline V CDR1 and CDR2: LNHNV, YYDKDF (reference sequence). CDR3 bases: TGTGCCACCAGCAGAGGGGGGCTTAGCTACAATGAGCAGTTCTTC. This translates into CATSRGGLSYNEQFF. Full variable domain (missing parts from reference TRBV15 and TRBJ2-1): DAMVIQNPRYQVTQFGKPVTLSCSQTLNHNVMYWYQQKSSQAPKLLFHYYDKDFNNEADTPDNFQSRRPNTSFCFLDIRSPGLGDTAMYLCATSRGGLSYNEQFFGPGTRLTVL.

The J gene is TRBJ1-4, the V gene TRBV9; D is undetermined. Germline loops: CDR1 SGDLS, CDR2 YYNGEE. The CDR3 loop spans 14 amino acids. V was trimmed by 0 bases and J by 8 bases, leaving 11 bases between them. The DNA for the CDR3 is TGTGCCAGCAGCGTAGGGAGCGCGGGGGAAAAACTGTTTTTT. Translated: CASSVGSAGEKLFF.

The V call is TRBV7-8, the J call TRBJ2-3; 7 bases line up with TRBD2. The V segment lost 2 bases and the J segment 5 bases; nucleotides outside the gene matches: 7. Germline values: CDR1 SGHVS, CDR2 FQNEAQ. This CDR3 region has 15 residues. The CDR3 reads CASSLTGGGGDTQYF. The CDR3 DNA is TGTGCCAGCAGCTTAACGGGAGGTGGGGGAGATACGCAGTATTTT. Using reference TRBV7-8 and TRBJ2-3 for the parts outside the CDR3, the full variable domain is GAGVSQSPRYKVAKRGQDVALRCDPISGHVSLFWYQQALGQGPEFLTYFQNEAQLDKSGLPSDRFFAERPEGSVSTLKIQRTQQEDSAVYLCASSLTGGGGDTQYFGPGTRLTVL.

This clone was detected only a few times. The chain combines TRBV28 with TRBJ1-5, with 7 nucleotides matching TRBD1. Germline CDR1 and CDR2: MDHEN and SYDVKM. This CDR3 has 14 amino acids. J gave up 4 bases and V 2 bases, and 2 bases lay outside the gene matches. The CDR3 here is CASSLTTGNQPQHF. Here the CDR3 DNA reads TGTGCCAGCAGTTTAACGACAGGGAATCAGCCCCAGCATTTT. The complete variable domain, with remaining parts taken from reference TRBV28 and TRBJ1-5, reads DVKVTQSSRYLVKRTGEKVFLECVQDMDHENMFWYRQDPGLGLRLIYFSYDVKMKEKGDIPEGYSVSREKKERFSLILESASTNQTSMYLCASSLTTGNQPQHFGDGTRLSIL.

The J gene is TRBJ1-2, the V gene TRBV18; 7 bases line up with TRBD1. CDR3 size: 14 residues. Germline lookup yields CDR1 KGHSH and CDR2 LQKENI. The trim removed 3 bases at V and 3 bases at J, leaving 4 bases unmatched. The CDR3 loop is CASSPTGLHYGYTF. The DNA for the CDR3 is TGTGCCAGCTCACCGACAGGGTTACACTATGGCTACACCTTC.

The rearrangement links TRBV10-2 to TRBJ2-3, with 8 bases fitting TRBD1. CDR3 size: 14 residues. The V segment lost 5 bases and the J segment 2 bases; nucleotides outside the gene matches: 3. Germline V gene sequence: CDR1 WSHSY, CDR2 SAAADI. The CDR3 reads CASSIQGDTDTQYF. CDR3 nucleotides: TGCGCCAGCAGTATACAGGGGGACACAGATACGCAGTATTTT.

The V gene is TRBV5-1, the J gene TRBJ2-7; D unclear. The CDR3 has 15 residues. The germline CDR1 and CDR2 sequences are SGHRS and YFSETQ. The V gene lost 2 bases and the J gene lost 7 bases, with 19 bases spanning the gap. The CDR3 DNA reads TGCGCCAGCAGCTTAAAGGGTGGGGTTGTCAAGGAGCAGTACTTC. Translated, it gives CASSLKGGVVKEQYF.

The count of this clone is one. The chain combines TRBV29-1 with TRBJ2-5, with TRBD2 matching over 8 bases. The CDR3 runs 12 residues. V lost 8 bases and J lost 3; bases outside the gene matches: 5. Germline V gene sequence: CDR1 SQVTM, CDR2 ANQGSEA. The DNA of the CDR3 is TGCAGCTCGGGGGGGAAAAAAGAGACCCAGTACTTC. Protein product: CSSGGKKETQYF.

The CDR3 sequence: CASSLRGTGPYEQYF. In nucleotides, the CDR3 is TGCGCCAGCAGCTTGCGTGGGACAGGGCCCTACGAGCAGTACTTC. The genes are TRBV5-1 and TRBJ2-7; 9 nucleotides agree with TRBD1. Germline CDR1 reads SGHRS; CDR2 reads YFSETQ. J gave up 2 bases and V 1 base, and 4 bases lay outside the gene matches. The CDR3 contains 15 residues.

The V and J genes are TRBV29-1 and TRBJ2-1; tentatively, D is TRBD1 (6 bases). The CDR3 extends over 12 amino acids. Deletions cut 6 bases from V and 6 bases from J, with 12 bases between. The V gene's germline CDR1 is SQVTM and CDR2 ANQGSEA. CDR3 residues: CSVRTGLNEQFF. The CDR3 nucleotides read TGCAGCGTGCGAACAGGGCTCAATGAGCAGTTCTTC.

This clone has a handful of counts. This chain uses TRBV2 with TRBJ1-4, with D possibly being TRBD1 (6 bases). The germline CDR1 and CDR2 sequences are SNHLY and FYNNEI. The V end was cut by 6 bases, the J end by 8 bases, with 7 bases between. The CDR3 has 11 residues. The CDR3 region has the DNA TGTGCCAGCAGGAGGGGGGAAAAACTGTTTTTT. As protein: CASRRGEKLFF.

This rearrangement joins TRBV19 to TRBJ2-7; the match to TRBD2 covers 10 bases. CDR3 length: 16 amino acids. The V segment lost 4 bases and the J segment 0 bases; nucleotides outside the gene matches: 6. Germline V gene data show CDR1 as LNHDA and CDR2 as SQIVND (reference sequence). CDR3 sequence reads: CASSTSGSPSSYEQYF. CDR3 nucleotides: TGTGCCAGTAGTACTAGCGGGAGTCCCTCCTCCTACGAGCAGTACTTC.

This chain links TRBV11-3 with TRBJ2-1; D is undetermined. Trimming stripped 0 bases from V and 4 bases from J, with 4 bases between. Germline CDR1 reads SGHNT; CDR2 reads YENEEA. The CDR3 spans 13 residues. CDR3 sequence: CASSLESYNEQFF. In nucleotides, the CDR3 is TGTGCCAGCAGCTTAGAGTCTTACAATGAGCAGTTCTTC.

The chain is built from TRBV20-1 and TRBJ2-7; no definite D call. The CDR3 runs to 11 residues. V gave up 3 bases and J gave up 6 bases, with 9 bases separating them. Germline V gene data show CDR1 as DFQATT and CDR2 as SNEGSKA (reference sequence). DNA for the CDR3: TGCAGTGCTAGTTTGGGGATCGAGCAGTACTTC. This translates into CSASLGIEQYF.

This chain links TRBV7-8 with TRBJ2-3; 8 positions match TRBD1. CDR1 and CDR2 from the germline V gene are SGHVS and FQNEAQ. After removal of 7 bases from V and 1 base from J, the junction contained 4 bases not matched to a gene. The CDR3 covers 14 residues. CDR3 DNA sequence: TGTGCCAGCACACCGGGACAGGGCACAGATACGCAGTATTTT. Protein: CASTPGQGTDTQYF. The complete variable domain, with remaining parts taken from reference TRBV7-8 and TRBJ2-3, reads GAGVSQSPRYKVAKRGQDVALRCDPISGHVSLFWYQQALGQGPEFLTYFQNEAQLDKSGLPSDRFFAERPEGSVSTLKIQRTQQEDSAVYLCASTPGQGTDTQYFGPGTRLTVL.

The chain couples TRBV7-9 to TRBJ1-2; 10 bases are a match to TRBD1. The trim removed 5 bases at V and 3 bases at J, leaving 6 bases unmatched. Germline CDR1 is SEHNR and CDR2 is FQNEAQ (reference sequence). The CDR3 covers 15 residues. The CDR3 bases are TGTGCCAGCAGCCACCGGGACAGGGGAGACTATGGCTACACCTTC. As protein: CASSHRDRGDYGYTF. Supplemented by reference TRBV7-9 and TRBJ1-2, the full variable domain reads DTGVSQNPRHKITKRGQNVTFRCDPISEHNRLYWYRQTLGQGPEFLTYFQNEAQLEKSRLLSDRFSAERPKGSFSTLEIQRTEQGDSAMYLCASSHRDRGDYGYTFGSGTRLTVV.

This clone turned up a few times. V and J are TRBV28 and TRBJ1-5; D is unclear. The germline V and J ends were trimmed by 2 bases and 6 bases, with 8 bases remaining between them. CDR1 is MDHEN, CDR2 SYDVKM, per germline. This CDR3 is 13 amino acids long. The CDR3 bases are TGTGCCAGCAGTTTACTTCAGCGTCAGCCCCAGCATTTT. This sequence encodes CASSLLQRQPQHF.

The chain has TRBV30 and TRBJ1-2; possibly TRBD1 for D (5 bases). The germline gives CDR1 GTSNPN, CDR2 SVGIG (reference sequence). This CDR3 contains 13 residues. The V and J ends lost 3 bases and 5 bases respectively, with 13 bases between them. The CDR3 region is CAWSPARVYGYTF. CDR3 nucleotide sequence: TGTGCCTGGAGCCCCGCCAGGGTATATGGCTACACCTTC.

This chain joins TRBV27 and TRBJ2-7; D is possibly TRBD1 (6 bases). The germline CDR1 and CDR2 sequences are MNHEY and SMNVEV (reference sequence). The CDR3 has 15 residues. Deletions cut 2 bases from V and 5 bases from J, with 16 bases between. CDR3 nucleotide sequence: TGTGCCAGCAGTTTACCCAACAGGGTTGGCCACGAGCAGTACTTC. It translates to CASSLPNRVGHEQYF.

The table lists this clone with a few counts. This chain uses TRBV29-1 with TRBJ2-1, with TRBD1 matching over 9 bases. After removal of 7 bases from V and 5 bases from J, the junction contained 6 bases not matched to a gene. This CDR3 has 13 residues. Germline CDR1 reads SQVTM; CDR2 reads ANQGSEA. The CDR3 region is CSAGDRADNEQFF. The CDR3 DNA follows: TGCAGCGCTGGGGACAGGGCGGACAATGAGCAGTTCTTC.

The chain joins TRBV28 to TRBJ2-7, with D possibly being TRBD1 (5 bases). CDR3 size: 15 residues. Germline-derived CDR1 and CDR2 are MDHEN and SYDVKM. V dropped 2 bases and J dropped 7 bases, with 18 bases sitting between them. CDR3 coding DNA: TGTGCCAGCAGTTTAGGGCAGGGCCTCCCTAAGGAGCAGTACTTC. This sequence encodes CASSLGQGLPKEQYF.

The CDR3 region is CASSLTAIMNTEAFF. For the CDR3, the DNA is TGTGCCAGCAGCTTAACCGCGATCATGAACACTGAAGCTTTCTTT. The chain has TRBV7-3 and TRBJ1-1; D remains ambiguous. Trimming removed 0 bases from V and 0 bases from J, with 8 bases in between. There are 15 residues in the CDR3. Looked up from germline, CDR1 is SGHTA and CDR2 is FQGTGA.

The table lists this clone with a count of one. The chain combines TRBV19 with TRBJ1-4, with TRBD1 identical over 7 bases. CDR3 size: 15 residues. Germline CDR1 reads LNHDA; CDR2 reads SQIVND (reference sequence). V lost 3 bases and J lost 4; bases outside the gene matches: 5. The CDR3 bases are TGTGCCAGTAGTATGAATACAGGGGTTAATGAAAAACTGTTTTTT. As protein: CASSMNTGVNEKLFF.

The CDR3 DNA is TGTGCCAGCAGCTTAGGTTGGGTTGGGGACAGGTCCTACGAGCAGTACTTC. Translation: CASSLGWVGDRSYEQYF. The V and J genes are TRBV11-2 and TRBJ2-7; 8 positions match TRBD1. CDR1 is SGHAT and CDR2 is FQNNGV in the germline V gene. The CDR3 extends over 17 amino acids. V shed 1 base, J shed 1 base, and the junction held 9 bases outside the gene matches.

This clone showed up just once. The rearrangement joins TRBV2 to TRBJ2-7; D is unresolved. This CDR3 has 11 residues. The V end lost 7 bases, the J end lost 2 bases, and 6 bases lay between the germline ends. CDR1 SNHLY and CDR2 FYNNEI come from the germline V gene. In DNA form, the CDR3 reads TGTGCCAGCAACAGTCCCTACGAGCAGTACTTC. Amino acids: CASNSPYEQYF.

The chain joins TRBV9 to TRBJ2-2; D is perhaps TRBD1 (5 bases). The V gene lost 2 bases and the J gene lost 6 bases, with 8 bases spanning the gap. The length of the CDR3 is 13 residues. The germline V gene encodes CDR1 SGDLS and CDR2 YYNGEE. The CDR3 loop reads CASSVQGPGELFF. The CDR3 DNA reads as TGTGCCAGCAGCGTCCAGGGTCCCGGGGAGCTGTTTTTT.